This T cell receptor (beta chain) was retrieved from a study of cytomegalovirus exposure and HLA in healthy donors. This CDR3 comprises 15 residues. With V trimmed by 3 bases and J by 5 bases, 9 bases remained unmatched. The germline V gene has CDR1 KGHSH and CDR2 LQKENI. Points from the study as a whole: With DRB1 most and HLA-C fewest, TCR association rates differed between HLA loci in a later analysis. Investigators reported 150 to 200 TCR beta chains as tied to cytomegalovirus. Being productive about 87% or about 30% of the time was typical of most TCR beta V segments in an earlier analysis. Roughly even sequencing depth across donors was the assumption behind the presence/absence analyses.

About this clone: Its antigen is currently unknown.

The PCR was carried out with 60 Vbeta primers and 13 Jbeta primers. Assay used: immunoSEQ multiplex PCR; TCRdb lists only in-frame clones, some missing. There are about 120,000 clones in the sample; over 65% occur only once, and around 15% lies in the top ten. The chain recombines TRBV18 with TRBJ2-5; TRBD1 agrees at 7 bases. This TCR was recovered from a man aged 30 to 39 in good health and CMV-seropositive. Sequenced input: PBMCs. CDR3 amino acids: CASSPETGSRETQYF. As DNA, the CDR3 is TGTGCCAGCTCACCGGAGACAGGGTCCCGGGAGACCCAGTACTTC.